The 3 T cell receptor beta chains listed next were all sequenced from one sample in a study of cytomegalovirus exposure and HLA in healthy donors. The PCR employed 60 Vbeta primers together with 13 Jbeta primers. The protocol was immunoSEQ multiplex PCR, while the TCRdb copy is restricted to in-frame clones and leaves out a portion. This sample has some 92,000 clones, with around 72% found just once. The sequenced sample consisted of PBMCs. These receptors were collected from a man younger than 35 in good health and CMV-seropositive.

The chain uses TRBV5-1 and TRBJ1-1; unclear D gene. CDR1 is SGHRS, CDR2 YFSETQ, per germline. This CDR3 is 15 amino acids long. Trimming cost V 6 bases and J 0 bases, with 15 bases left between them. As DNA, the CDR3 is TGCGCCAGCAACATTGCAGGCCCGATGAACACTGAAGCTTTCTTT. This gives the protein CASNIAGPMNTEAFF.

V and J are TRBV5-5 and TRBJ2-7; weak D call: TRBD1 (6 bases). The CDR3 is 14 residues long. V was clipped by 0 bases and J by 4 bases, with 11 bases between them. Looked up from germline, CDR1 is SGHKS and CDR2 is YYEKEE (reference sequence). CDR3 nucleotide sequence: TGTGCCAGCAGCTTGGCAGTCAGGGGTTACGAGCAGTACTTC. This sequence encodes CASSLAVRGYEQYF.

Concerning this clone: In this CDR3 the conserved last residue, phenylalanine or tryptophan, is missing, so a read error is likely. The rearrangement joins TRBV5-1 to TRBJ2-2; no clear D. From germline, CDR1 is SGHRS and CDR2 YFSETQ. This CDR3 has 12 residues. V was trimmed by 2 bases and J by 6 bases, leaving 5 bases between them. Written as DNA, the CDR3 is TGCGCCAGCAGCTTATCTTCCGGGGAGCTGTTTCTT. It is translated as CASSLSSGELFL.